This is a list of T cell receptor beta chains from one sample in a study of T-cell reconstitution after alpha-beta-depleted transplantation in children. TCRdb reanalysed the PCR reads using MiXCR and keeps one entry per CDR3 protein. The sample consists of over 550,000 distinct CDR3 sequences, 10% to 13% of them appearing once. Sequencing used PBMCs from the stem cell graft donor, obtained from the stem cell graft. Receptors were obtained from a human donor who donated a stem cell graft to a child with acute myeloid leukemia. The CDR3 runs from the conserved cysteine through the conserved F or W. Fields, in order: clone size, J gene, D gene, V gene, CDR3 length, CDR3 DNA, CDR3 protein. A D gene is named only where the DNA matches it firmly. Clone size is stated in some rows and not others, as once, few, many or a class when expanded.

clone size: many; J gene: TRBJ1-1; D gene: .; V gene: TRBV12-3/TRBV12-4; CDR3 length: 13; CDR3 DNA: TGTGCCAGCAGTTTAAGAAGGGGCACTGAAGCTTTCTTT; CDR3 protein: CASSLRRGTEAFF
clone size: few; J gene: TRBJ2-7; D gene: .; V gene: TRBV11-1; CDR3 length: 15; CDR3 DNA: TGTGCCAGCAGCCTCCAGGGGGGAACCTCCTACGAGCAGTACTTC; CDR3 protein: CASSLQGGTSYEQYF
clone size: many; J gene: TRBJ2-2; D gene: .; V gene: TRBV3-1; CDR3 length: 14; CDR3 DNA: TGTGCCAGCGGGACGGCAAGAGTAATGGGGGAGCTGTTTTTT; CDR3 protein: CASGTARVMGELFF
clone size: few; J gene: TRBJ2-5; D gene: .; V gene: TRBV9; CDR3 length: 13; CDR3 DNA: TGTGCCAGCAGCGTAGGGGAACTAGGCACCCAGTACTTC; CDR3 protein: CASSVGELGTQYF
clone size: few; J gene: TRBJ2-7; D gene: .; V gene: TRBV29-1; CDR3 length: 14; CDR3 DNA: TGCAGCGTTGAAGGGCCAGTGAGCTCCTACGAGCAGTACTTC; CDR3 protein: CSVEGPVSSYEQYF
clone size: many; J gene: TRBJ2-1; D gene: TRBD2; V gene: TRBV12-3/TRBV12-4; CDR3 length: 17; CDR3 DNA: TGTGCCAGCAGTTTAGCCTCCGGACTAGTGGGGTACAATGAGCAGTTCTTC; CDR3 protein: CASSLASGLVGYNEQFF
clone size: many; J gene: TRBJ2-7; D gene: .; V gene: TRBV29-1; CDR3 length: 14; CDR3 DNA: TGCAGCGTTGAAGAGCAGGGTCCCCCCTACGAGCAGTACTTC; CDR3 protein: CSVEEQGPPYEQYF
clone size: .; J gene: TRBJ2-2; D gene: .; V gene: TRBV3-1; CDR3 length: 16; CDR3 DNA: TGTGCCAGCAGCCAAGTGGAGGACTACCCACCCGGGGAGCTGTTTTTT; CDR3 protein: CASSQVEDYPPGELFF
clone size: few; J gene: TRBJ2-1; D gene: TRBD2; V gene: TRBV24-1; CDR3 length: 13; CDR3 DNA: TGTGCCACCAGTGCGGGAGGTTACAATGAGCAGTTCTTC; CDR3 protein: CATSAGGYNEQFF
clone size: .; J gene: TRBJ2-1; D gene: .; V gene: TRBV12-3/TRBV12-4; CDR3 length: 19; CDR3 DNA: TGTGCCAGCAGTCCCAATCCGGGCCAAAAAACGGGAGAAACCAATGAGCAGTTCTTC; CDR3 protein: CASSPNPGQKTGETNEQFF
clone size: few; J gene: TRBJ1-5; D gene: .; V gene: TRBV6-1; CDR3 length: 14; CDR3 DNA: TGTGCCAGCAGCACCGGGTCAAATAATCAGCCCCAGCATTTT; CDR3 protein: CASSTGSNNQPQHF
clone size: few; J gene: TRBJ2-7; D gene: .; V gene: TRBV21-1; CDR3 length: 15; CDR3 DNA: TGTGCCAGCAGCAAAGTTTTAAGGGCTAGGCATCATCGGTACTTC; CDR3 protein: CASSKVLRARHHRYF
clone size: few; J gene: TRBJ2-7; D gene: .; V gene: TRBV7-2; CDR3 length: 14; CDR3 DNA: TGTGCCAGCAGCTTAGCGCAGACGGTCTACGAGCAGTACTTC; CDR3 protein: CASSLAQTVYEQYF
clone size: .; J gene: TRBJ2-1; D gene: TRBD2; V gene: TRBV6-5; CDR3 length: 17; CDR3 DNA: TGTGCCAGCAGTTGGAAACAGGGACTAGCGGGAGTAAATGAGCAGTTCTTC; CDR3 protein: CASSWKQGLAGVNEQFF
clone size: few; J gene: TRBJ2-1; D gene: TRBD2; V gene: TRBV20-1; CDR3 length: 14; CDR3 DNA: TGCAGTGCTAGGGACGCGGGAGGGCCCAATGAGCAGTTCTTC; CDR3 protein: CSARDAGGPNEQFF
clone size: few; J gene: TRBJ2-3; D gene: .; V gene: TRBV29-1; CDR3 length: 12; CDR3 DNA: TGCAGCGTTCTCGGGAACACAGATACGCAGTATTTT; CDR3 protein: CSVLGNTDTQYF
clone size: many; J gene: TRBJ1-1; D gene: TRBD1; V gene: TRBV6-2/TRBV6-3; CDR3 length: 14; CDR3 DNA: TGTGCCAGCTCCCGACAGGGCATGAACACTGAAGCTTTCTTT; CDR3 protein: CASSRQGMNTEAFF
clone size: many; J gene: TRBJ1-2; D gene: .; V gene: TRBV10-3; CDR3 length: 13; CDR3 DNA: TGTGCCAGCACAGACCTGGGAAACTATGGCTACACCTTC; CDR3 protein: CASTDLGNYGYTF
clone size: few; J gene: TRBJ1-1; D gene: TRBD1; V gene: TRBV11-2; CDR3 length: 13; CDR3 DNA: TGTGCCAGCAGCCTACAGGGGGTGGGTGAAGCTTTCTTT; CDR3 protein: CASSLQGVGEAFF
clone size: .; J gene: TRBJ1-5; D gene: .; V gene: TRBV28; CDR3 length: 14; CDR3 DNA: TGTGCCAGCAGTTTCACAGGCGCCCAGCAGCCCCAGCATTTT; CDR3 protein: CASSFTGAQQPQHF
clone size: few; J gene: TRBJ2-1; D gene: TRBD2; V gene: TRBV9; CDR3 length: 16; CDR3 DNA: TGTGCCAGCAGCCCCACACTAGCGGGAGATGGCAATGAGCAGTTCTTC; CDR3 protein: CASSPTLAGDGNEQFF
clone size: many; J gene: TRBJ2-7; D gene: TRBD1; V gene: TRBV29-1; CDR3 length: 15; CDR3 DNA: TGCAGCGTCCGTCATATCGGGACAGGTACCTACGAGCAGTACTTC; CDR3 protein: CSVRHIGTGTYEQYF
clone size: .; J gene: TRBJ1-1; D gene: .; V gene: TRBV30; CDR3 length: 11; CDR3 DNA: TGTGCCTGGACGGACTCATACTGGGCTTTCTTT; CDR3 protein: CAWTDSYWAFF
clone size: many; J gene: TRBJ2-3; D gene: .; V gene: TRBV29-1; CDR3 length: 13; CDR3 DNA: TGCAGCGTTGGGGCTGGACCCACAGATACGCAGTATTTT; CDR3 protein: CSVGAGPTDTQYF
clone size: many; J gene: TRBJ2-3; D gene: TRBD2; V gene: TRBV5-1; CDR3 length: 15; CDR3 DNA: TGCGCCAGCAGCCGTAGGAGCGGGAGGCCAGATACGCAGTATTTT; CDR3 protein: CASSRRSGRPDTQYF
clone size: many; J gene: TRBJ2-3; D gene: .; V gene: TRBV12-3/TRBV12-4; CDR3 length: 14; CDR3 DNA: TGTGCCAGCAGTCCCCGACTATACACAGATACGCAGTATTTT; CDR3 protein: CASSPRLYTDTQYF
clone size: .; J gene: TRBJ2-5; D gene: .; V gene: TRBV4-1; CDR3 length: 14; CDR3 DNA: TGCGCCAGCAGCCAAGTCCAGGGTTCGGAGACCCAGTACTTC; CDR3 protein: CASSQVQGSETQYF
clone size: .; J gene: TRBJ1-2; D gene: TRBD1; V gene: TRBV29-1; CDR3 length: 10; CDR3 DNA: TGCAGCGTTGGAGGGACAGGGCGGGACTTC; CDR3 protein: CSVGGTGRDF
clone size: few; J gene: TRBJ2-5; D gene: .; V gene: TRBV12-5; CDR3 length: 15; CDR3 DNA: TGTGCTAGCGGAGCTGGACCCAGCGGGCGGGAGACCCAGTACTTC; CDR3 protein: CASGAGPSGRETQYF
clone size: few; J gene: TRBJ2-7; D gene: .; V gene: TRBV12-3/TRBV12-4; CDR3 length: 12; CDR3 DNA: TGTGCCAGCAGTCAGGACCCACAAGAGCAGTACTTC; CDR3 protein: CASSQDPQEQYF
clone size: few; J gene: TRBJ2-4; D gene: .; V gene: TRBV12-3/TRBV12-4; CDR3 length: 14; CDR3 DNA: TGTGCCAGCAGTCCGGGAGCAATTAAAAACATTCAGTACTTC; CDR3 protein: CASSPGAIKNIQYF
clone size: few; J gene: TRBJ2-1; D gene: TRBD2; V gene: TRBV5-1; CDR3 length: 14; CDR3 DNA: TGCGCCAGCAGCTGGGGACTAGCCTGGGATGAGCAGTTCTTC; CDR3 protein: CASSWGLAWDEQFF
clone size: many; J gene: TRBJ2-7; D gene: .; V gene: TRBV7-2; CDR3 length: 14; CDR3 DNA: TGTGCCAGCAGCTCTACGAGGAGCTCCTACGAGCAGTACTTC; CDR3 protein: CASSSTRSSYEQYF
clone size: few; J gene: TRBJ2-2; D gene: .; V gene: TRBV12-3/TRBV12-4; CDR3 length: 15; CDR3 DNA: TGTGCCAGCAGGCCCATGACAGGGAACACCGGGGAGCTGTTTTTT; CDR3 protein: CASRPMTGNTGELFF
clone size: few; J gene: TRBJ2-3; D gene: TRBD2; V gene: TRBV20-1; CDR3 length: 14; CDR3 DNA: TGCAGTGCTAGAGCGGAGCGGGAGATAGCTACGCAGTATTTT; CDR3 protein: CSARAEREIATQYF
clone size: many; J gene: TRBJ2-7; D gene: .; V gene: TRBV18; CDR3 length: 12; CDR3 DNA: TGTGCCAGCTCACCGACGGAGTACGAGCAGTACTTC; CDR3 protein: CASSPTEYEQYF
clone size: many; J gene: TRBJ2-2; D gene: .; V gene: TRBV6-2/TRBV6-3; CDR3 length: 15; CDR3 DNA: TGTGCCACTGTTGAGGCGGGTCTGAACACCGGGGAGCTGTTTTTT; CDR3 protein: CATVEAGLNTGELFF
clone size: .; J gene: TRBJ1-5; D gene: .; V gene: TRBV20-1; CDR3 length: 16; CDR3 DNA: TGCAGTGCTAGAGCGAGGACAGAATATAGCAATCAGCCCCAGCATTTT; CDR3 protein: CSARARTEYSNQPQHF
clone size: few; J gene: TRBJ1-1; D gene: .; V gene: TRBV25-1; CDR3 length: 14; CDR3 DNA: TGTGCCACCAGACGACAGGCCCCGGGGACTGAAGCTTTCTTT; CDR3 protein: CATRRQAPGTEAFF
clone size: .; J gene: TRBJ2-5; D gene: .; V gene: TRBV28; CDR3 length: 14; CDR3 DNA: TGTGCCAGCAGCGGGACGGCGCCCAGAGAGACCCAGTACTTC; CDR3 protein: CASSGTAPRETQYF
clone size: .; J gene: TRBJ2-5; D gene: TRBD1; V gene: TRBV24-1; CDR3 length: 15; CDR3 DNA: TGTGCCACCAGTGAGCCGAACAGGGGTGGGGAGACCCAGTACTTC; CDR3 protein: CATSEPNRGGETQYF
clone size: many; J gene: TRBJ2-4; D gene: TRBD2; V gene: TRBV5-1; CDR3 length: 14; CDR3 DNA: TGCGCCAGCAGCTTGGAACTAGCGGAAAACATTCAGTACTTC; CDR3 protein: CASSLELAENIQYF
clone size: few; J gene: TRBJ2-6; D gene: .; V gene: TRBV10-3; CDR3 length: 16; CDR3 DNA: TGTGCCATCAGTGAGTCCGTCAGGGCTGGGGCCAACGTCCTGACTTTC; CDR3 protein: CAISESVRAGANVLTF
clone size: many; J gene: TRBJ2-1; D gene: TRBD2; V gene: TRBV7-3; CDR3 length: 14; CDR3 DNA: TGTGCCAGCAGCTTACGGGCTAGCGGGACGGAGCAGTTCTTC; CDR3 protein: CASSLRASGTEQFF
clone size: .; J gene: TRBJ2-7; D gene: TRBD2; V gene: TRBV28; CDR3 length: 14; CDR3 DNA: TGTGCCAGCAGTTTCCGGCTAGCGGGAGACGAGCAGTACTTC; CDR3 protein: CASSFRLAGDEQYF
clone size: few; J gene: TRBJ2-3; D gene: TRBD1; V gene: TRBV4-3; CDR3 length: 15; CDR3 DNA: TGCGCCAGCAGCCACAGACAGGGTGGCGCAGATACGCAGTATTTT; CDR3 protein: CASSHRQGGADTQYF
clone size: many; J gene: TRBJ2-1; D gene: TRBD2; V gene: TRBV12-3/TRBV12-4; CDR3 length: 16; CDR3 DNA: TGTGCCAGCGGATCCGGGACTAGCGGGAGGGGGGATGAGCAGTTCTTC; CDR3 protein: CASGSGTSGRGDEQFF
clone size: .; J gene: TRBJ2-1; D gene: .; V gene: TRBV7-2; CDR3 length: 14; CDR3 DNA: TGTGCCAGCAGCTTATGGTCCAGACACAATGAGCAGTTCTTC; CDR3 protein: CASSLWSRHNEQFF
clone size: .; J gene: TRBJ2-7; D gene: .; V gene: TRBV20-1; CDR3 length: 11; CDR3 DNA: TGCAGTGCTAGCTGGCAGGGATTCCCCGGCTTC; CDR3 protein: CSASWQGFPGF
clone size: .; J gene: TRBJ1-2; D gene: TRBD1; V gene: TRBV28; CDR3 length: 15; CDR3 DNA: TGTGCCAGCAGTAGGGGGCCAGGGGGCGACTATGGCTACACCTTC; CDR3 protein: CASSRGPGGDYGYTF
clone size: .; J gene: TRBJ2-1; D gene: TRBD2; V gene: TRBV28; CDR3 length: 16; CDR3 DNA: TGTGCCAGCAGCCGGGGACTAGCGAGGGGCTACAATGAGCAGTTCTTC; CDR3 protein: CASSRGLARGYNEQFF
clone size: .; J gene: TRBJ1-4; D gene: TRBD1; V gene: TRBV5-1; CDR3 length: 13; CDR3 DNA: TGCGCCAGCGGCCGACAGGGGACGGAAAAACTGTTTTTT; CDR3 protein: CASGRQGTEKLFF